This passage covers 12 T cell receptor beta chains from one sample sequenced in a study of memory B cells and T cells in multiple sclerosis. Produced via immunoSEQ multiplex PCR; TCRdb's table is partial and in-frame only. The sample yields tens of thousands of clones, about 82% seen once. CFSE-dim autoproliferating and CFSE-high non-proliferating T cells from unstimulated culture were sequenced separately. Fewer than 55 million CFSE-labeled PBMCs were cultured less than eight days unstimulated, then replicate wells were pooled. No antigen has been identified for these receptors. Sequenced: PBMCs from blood kept in culture. The receptor source for this set is a human donor with multiple sclerosis.

V is TRBV5-1 and J is TRBJ1-1, with D maybe TRBD1 (5 bases). This CDR3 region has 15 residues. V gave up 5 bases and J gave up 0 bases, with 14 bases separating them. Germline lookup yields CDR1 SGHRS and CDR2 YFSETQ. CDR3 sequence (DNA): TGCGCCAGCAGGCTGGGACGGCTCATGAACACTGAAGCTTTCTTT. Its protein is CASRLGRLMNTEAFF.

The chain joins TRBV4-2 to TRBJ1-4, with D unclear. V lost 0 bases and J 8 bases, leaving 4 bases between the germline ends. Germline V lookup: CDR1 LGHNA, CDR2 YNFKEQ. The CDR3 contains 12 residues. This CDR3 reads CASSQDGEKLFF. In nucleotides, the CDR3 is TGTGCCAGCAGCCAAGATGGGGAAAAACTGTTTTTT.

The chain joins TRBV4-1 to TRBJ2-5, with D unclear. This CDR3 is 14 amino acids long. V lost 1 base, J lost 0 bases, and 6 bases lay in between. The germline V gene encodes CDR1 MGHRA and CDR2 YSYEKL. This CDR3 is CASSQAGDQETQYF. In DNA, the CDR3 is TGCGCCAGCAGCCAAGCCGGAGACCAAGAGACCCAGTACTTC.

The gene calls are TRBV27 and TRBJ2-1; 8 bases agree with TRBD1. Germline CDR1 is MNHEY and CDR2 is SMNVEV (reference sequence). The CDR3 runs 15 residues. V lost 6 bases to trimming and J lost 1 base; unmatched junction nucleotides: 5. CDR3: CASRTTGGSYNEQFF. The DNA for the CDR3 is TGTGCCAGCAGAACTACAGGGGGGTCCTACAATGAGCAGTTCTTC.

This clone was observed a few times. V is TRBV6-6 and J is TRBJ2-3; D is undetermined. The CDR3 covers 15 residues. With 6 bases removed from V and 0 bases from J, the gap between germline ends came to 13 bases. In germline, CDR1 is MNHNY, CDR2 SVGAGI (reference sequence). CDR3 amino acids: CASSIGLTSTDTQYF. CDR3 DNA: TGTGCCAGCAGCATCGGGCTAACAAGCACAGATACGCAGTATTTT.

The chain joins TRBV4-2 to TRBJ2-5, with 8 bases aligning to TRBD2. The junction had 20 bases not matched to a gene; V was cut back by 1 base and J by 7 bases. CDR1 is LGHNA, CDR2 YNFKEQ, per germline. CDR3 length: 19 amino acids. The CDR3, as DNA: TGTGCCAGCAGCCAAGGGGATTTATCGCTAGCGGGCCAAATCGGGACCCAGTACTTC. It yields the protein CASSQGDLSLAGQIGTQYF.

J is TRBJ2-7 and V is TRBV7-9; TRBD1 is a possible D gene (5 bases). Deletions cut 0 bases from V and 3 bases from J, with 6 bases between. CDR3 size: 13 residues. Germline lookup yields CDR1 SEHNR and CDR2 FQNEAQ (reference sequence). This CDR3 reads CASSLAGLYEQYF. CDR3 DNA: TGTGCCAGCAGCTTAGCGGGGCTCTACGAGCAGTACTTC. Full variable domain (missing parts from reference TRBV7-9 and TRBJ2-7): DTGVSQNPRHKITKRGQNVTFRCDPISEHNRLYWYRQTLGQGPEFLTYFQNEAQLEKSRLLSDRFSAERPKGSFSTLEIQRTEQGDSAMYLCASSLAGLYEQYFGPGTRLTVT.

The genes are TRBV10-2 and TRBJ2-6, with D possibly TRBD2 on 5 matching bases. V dropped 2 bases and J dropped 8 bases, with 10 bases sitting between them. The CDR3 spans 14 residues. Germline assignment: CDR1 WSHSY and CDR2 SAAADI. Here the CDR3 DNA reads TGCGCCAGCAGTGAGAGTCGGGGAACCAACGTCCTGACTTTC. As protein: CASSESRGTNVLTF.

This sequence joins TRBV28 and TRBJ2-1; D remains unclear. The V gene's germline CDR1 is MDHEN and CDR2 SYDVKM. The CDR3 extends over 11 amino acids. V was cut by 5 bases and J by 8 bases, with 7 bases left in between. CDR3 residues: CASSGSYEQFF. CDR3 nucleotides: TGTGCCAGCAGTGGTAGCTATGAGCAGTTCTTC.

This chain uses TRBV13 with TRBJ2-1; D assignment may be TRBD1 or TRBD2 (5 bases each). The V end was cut by 4 bases, the J end by 0 bases, with 10 bases between. The CDR3 covers 15 residues. Germline values: CDR1 PRHDT, CDR2 FYEKMQ (reference sequence). For the CDR3, the DNA is TGTGCCAGCAGCTCCGGGACGATCTCCTACAATGAGCAGTTCTTC. Encoded protein: CASSSGTISYNEQFF. The full variable domain, in which reference TRBV13 and TRBJ2-1 provide the parts outside the CDR3, is AAGVIQSPRHLIKEKRETATLKCYPIPRHDTVYWYQQGPGQDPQFLISFYEKMQSDKGSIPDRFSAQQFSDYHSELNMSSLELGDSALYFCASSSGTISYNEQFFGPGTRLTVL.

The rearrangement links TRBV27 to TRBJ2-1; a weak D match, TRBD2 (5 bases). CDR3 length: 14 residues. V shed 3 bases and J shed 10 bases, with 16 bases lying between them. Germline assignment: CDR1 MNHEY and CDR2 SMNVEV (reference sequence). The CDR3 loop reads CASSLGSRVGEQFF. In nucleotides, the CDR3 is TGTGCCAGCAGTTTGGGATCGAGGGTCGGGGAGCAGTTCTTC.

J is TRBJ2-2 and V is TRBV9; D gene uncertain. There are 13 residues in the CDR3. Between the trimmed V and J ends, which lost 0 bases and 1 base, there was a span of 1 base. Germline CDR1 is SGDLS and CDR2 is YYNGEE. CDR3 sequence (DNA): TGTGCCAGCAGCGTAGGGAACACCGGGGAGCTGTTTTTT. Residues: CASSVGNTGELFF.